This T cell receptor beta chain comes out of a study of shared clonotypes between healthy human individuals. Study background: Plates per donor: three CD4 naive, three CD4 memory, two CD8 naive, one CD8 memory.

Study results and limitations: Non-shared clonotypes were found to have lower generation probabilities than the clonotypes that were shared by all four of the sorted-subset donors. Relative to memory subsets, naive subsets generally showed larger estimated richness.

Turning to this clone: Its antigen is not identified.

Germline CDR1 reads SGDLS; CDR2 reads YYNGEE. The CDR3 contains 12 residues. V was pared by 4 bases and J by 5 bases, with 8 bases between. Deep was the level used in running the assay. Sequencing used immunoSEQ multiplex PCR; TCRdb keeps in-frame clones, though not all of them. The repertoire holds around 2,000,000 clones, with 90% to 95% as singletons. The sample comprised naive CD4+ T cells sorted from blood. Specified subset: CD45RA+ positively selected. The chain has TRBV9 and TRBJ2-3; D not resolved. This sequence originates from a man between 18 and 35 years old in good health. Here the CDR3 reads CASSPLGDTQYF. Here the CDR3 DNA reads TGTGCCAGCAGCCCCCTAGGAGATACGCAGTATTTT.